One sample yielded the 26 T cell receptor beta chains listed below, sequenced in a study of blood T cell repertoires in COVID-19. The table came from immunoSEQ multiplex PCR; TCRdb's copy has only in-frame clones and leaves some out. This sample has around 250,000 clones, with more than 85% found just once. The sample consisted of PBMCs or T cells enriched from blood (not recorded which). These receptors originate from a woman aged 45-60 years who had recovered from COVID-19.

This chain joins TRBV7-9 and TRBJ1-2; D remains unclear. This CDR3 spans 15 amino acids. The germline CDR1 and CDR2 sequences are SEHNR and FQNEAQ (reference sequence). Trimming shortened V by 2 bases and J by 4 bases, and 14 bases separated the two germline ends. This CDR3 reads CASSLPPGGLYGYTF. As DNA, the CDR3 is TGTGCCAGCAGCTTACCCCCCGGAGGCCTCTATGGCTACACCTTC.

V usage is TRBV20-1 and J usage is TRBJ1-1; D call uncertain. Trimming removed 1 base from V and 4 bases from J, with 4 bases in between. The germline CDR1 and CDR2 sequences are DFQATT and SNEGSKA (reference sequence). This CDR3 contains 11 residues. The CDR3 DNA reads TGCAGTGCTAGAGCCTCCACTGAAGCTTTCTTT. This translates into CSARASTEAFF.

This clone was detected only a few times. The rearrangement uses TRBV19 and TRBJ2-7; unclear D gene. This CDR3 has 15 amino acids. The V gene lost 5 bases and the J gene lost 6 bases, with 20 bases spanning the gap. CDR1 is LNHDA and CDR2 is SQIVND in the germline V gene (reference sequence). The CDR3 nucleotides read TGTGCCAGTAGTCCAGACTCGAGACGGAGCTTCGAGCAGTACTTC. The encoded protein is CASSPDSRRSFEQYF.

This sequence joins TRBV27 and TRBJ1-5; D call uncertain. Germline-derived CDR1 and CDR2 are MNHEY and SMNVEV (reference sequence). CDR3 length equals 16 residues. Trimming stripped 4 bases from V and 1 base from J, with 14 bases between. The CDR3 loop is CASSSWARGSNQPQHF. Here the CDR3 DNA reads TGTGCCAGCAGTTCGTGGGCCCGTGGGAGCAATCAGCCCCAGCATTTT.

CDR3 region: CASSDSDNNEQFF. Here the CDR3 DNA reads TGTGCCAGCAGTGACTCGGACAACAATGAGCAGTTCTTC. The rearrangement links TRBV28 to TRBJ2-1; D might be TRBD1 (5 bases). V lost 5 bases, J lost 5 bases, and 10 bases lay in between. This CDR3 spans 13 amino acids. CDR1 and CDR2 (germline): MDHEN, SYDVKM.

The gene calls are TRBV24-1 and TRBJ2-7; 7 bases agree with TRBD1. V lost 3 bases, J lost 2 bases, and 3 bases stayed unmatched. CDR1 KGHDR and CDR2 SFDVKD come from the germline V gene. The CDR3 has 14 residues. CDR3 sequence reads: CATSDAGTAYEQYF. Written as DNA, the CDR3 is TGTGCCACCAGTGATGCCGGGACAGCCTACGAGCAGTACTTC.

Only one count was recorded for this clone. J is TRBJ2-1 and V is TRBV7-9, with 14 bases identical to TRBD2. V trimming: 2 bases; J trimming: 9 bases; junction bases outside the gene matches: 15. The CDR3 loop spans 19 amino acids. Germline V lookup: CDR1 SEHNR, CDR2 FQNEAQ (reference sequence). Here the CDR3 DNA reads TGTGCCAGCAGCTTATGGGGGACTAGCGGGGGAAACGTACCGACTGAGCAGTTCTTC. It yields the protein CASSLWGTSGGNVPTEQFF.

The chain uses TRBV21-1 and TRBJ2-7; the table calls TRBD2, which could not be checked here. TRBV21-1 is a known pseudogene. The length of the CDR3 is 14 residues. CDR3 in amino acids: CARAYSGRIYEQYF. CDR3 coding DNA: TGTGCCAGAGCCTATAGCGGGAGAATCTACGAGCAGTACTTC.

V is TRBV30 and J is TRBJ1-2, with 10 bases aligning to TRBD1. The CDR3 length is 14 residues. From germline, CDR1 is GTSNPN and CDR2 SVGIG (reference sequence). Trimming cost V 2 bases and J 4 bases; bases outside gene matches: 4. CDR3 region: CAWSTGQGGYGYTF. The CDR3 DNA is TGTGCCTGGAGTACAGGACAGGGGGGCTATGGCTACACCTTC.

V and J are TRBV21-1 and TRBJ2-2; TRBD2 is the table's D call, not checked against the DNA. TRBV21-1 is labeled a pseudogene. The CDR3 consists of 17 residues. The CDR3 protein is CASSKQASGRTTGELFF. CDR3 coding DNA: TGTGCCAGCAGCAAACAGGCTAGCGGGAGGACCACCGGGGAGCTGTTTTTT.

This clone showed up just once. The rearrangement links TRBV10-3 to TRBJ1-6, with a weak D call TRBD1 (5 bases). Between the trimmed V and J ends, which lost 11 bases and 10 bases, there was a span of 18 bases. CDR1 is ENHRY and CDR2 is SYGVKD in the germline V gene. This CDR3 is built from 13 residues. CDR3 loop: CAARVGGGSPLHF. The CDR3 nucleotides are TGTGCCGCCCGGGTCGGGGGTGGATCACCCCTCCACTTT.

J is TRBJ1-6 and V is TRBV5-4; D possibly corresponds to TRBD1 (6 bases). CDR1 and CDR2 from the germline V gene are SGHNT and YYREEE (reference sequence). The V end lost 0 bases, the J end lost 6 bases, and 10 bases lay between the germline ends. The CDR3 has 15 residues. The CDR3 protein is CASSLDSRGNSPLHF. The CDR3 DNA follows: TGTGCCAGCAGCTTGGACTCCAGGGGTAATTCACCCCTCCACTTT.

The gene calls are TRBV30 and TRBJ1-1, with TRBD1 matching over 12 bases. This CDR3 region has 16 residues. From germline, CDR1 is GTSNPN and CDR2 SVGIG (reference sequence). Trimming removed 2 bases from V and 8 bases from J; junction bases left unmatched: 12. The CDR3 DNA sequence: TGTGCCTGGAGTTTTACTTCTCCGGGACAGGGGGCGGAAGCTTTCTTT. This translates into CAWSFTSPGQGAEAFF.

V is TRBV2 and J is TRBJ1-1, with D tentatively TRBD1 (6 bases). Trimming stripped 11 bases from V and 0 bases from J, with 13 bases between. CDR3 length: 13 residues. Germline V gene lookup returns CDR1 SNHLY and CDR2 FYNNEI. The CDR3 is CASRTEMNTEAFF. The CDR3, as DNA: TGTGCCTCCAGGACAGAGATGAACACTGAAGCTTTCTTT. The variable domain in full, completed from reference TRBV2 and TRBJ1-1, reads EPEVTQTPSHQVTQMGQEVILRCVPISNHLYFYWYRQILGQKVEFLVSFYNNEISEKSEIFDDQFSVERPDGSNFTLKIRSTKLEDSAMYFCASRTEMNTEAFFGQGTRLTVV.

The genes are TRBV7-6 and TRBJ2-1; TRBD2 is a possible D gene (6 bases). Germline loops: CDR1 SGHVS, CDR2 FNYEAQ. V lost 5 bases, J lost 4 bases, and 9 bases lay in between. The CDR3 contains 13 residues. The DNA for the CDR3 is TGTGCCAGCAGCCCGGGGACTTACAATGAGCAGTTCTTC. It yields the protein CASSPGTYNEQFF. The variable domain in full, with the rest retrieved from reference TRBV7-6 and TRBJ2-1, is GAGVSQSPRYKVTKRGQDVALRCDPISGHVSLYWYRQALGQGPEFLTYFNYEAQQDKSGLPNDRFSAERPEGSISTLTIQRTEQRDSAMYRCASSPGTYNEQFFGPGTRLTVL.

CDR3 protein: CASSIREADTQYF. In DNA, the CDR3 is TGTGCCAGTAGTATCAGGGAAGCAGATACGCAGTATTTT. V gene TRBV19 combines with J gene TRBJ2-3; possible D gene TRBD1, 5 bases. This CDR3 has 13 amino acids. The germline V gene encodes CDR1 LNHDA and CDR2 SQIVND (reference sequence). The V gene lost 3 bases and the J gene lost 4 bases, with 8 bases spanning the gap.

The CDR3 protein is CATRGQAGTEAFF. The CDR3 DNA follows: TGTGCCACCCGAGGACAGGCTGGGACTGAAGCTTTCTTT. The chain has TRBV2 and TRBJ1-1, with TRBD1 identical over 7 bases. Trimming cost V 10 bases and J 5 bases; bases outside gene matches: 10. Germline assignment: CDR1 SNHLY and CDR2 FYNNEI. CDR3 length: 13 residues.

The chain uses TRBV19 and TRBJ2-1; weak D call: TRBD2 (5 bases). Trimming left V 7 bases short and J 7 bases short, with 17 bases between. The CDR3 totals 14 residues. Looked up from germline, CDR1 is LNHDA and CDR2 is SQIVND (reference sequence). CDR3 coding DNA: TGTGCCAGTAAGGATGAGGGTAGGTGGAATGAGCAGTTCTTC. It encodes CASKDEGRWNEQFF.

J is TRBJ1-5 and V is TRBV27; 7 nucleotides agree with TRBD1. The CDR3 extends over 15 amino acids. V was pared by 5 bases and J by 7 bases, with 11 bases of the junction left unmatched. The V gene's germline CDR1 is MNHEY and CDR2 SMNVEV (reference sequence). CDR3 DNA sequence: TGTGCCAGCAGTAGGGACAGCGGAAACGGGCAGCCCCAGCATTTT. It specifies CASSRDSGNGQPQHF.

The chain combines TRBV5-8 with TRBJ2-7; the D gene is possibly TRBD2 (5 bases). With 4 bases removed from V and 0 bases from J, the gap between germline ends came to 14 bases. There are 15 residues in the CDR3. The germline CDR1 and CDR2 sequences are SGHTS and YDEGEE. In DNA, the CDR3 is TGTGCCAGCAGCCCCAAGGACTGGTCCTCCTACGAGCAGTACTTC. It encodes CASSPKDWSSYEQYF.

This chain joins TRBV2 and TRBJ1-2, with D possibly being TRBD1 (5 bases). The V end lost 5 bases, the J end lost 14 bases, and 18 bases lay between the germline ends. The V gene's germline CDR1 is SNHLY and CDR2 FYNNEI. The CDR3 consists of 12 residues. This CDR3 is CASSLERQIMTF. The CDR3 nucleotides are TGTGCCAGCAGTCTGGAAAGACAGATCATGACCTTC.

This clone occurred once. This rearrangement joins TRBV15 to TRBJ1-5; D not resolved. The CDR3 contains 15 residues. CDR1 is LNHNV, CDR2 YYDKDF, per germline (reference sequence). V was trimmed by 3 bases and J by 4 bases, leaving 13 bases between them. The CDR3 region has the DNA TGTGCCACCAGCAGTACCCCGGGTGCTAATCAGCCCCAGCATTTT. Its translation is CATSSTPGANQPQHF.

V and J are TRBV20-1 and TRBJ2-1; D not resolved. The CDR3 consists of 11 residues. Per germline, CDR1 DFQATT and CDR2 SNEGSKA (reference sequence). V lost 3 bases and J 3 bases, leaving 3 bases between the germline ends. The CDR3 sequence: CSARSYNEQFF. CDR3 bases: TGCAGTGCTAGGAGCTACAATGAGCAGTTCTTC.

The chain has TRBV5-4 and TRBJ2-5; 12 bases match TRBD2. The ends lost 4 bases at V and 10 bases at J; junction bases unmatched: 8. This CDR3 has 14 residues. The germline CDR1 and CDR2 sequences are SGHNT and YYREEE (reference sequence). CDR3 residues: CASSPLAGGPIQYF. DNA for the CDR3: TGTGCCAGCAGCCCTCTAGCGGGAGGGCCTATCCAGTACTTC.

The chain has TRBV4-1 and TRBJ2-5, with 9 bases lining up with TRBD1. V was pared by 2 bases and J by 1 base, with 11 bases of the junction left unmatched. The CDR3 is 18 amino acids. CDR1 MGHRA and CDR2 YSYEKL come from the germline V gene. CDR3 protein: CASSQTGGQGRIQETQYF. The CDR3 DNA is TGCGCCAGCAGCCAAACCGGGGGACAGGGACGCATCCAAGAGACCCAGTACTTC.

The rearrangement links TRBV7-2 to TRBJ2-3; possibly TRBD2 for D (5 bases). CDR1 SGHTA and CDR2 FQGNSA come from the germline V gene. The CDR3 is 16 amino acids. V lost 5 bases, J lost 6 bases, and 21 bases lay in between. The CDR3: CASSPSQSGLVDTQYF. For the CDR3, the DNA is TGTGCCAGCAGCCCCTCCCAGAGCGGCCTTGTGGATACGCAGTATTTT.